This entry is about one T cell receptor (beta chain). CD8+ and CD4+ T cells circulating in blood were sequenced for TCR beta. Healthy donors constituted the control group, matched for age and sex. Random hexamers primed reverse transcription of 0.5 to 1 ug RNA. TCRdb re-called the immunoSEQ multiplex PCR reads with MiXCR, one entry per CDR3 protein. Counted here are around 130,000 distinct CDR3 sequences, roughly 96% occurring once; the ten biggest clones make up 0.09% to 0.15%. The sample comes from a study of CD8 T cells in Susac syndrome. This CDR3 is built from 15 residues. Germline trimming cut 0 bases from V and 3 bases from J; bases unmatched to any gene: 3. Per germline, CDR1 SGHRS and CDR2 YFSETQ.

The TCR was taken from a human donor in good health. Sequences were obtained from CD4+ T cells from PBMCs. The rearrangement uses TRBV5-1 and TRBJ1-5, with 7 bases that match TRBD1. The CDR3 spells CASSLAGTDNQPQHF. CDR3 sequence (DNA): TGCGCCAGCAGCTTGGCAGGGACAGACAATCAGCCCCAGCATTTT.